This TCR beta chain derives from a study of T-cell reconstitution after alpha-beta-depleted transplantation in children. This clonotype was seen a handful of times. Trimming left V 10 bases short and J 1 base short, with 11 bases between. The CDR3 covers 14 residues. CDR1 and CDR2 from the germline V gene are SGHTA and FQGNSA. As it was prepared, the TCRbeta library received unique molecular identifiers. One entry per CDR3 protein results from TCRdb running MiXCR on the PCR reads. Here the sample spans hundreds of thousands of distinct CDR3 sequences, approximately 9.5% being singletons. The chain couples TRBV7-2 to TRBJ2-6; no clear D gene. The TCR originated in a human donor who donated a stem cell graft to a child with acute lymphoblastic leukemia. Sequences were derived from PBMCs from the stem cell graft donor, sampled from the stem cell graft. This chain's CDR3 is CATQTSSGANVLTF. CDR3 in DNA: TGTGCCACCCAAACATCATCTGGGGCCAACGTCCTGACTTTC.